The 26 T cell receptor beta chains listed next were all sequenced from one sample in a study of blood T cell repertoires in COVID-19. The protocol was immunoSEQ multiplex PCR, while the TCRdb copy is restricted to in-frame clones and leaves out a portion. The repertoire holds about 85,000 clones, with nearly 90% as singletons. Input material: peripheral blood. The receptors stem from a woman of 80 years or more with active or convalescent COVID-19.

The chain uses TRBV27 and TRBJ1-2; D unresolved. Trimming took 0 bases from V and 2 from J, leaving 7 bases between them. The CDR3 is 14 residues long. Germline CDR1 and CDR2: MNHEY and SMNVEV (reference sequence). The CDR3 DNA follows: TGTGCCAGCAGTTTATCGAGGCAAAACTATGGCTACACCTTC. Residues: CASSLSRQNYGYTF.

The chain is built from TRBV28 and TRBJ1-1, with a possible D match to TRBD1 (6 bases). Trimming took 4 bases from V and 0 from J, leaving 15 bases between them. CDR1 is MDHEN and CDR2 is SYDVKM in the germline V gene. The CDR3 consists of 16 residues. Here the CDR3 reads CASSSISGGLNTEAFF. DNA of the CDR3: TGTGCCAGCAGTTCTATTTCGGGGGGGCTGAACACTGAAGCTTTCTTT.

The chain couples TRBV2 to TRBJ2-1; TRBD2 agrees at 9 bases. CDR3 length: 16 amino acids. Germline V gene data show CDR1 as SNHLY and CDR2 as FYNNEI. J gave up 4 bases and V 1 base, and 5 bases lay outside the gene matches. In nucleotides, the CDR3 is TGTGCCAGCAGTGAAGGGGGGCTAGCGGGGTACAATGAGCAGTTCTTC. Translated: CASSEGGLAGYNEQFF.

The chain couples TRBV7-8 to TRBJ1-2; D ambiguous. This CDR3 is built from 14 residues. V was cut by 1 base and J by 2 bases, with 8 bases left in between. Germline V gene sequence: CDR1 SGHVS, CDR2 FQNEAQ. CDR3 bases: TGTGCCAGCAGCTTAGTTGGCCAGAACTATGGCTACACCTTC. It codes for CASSLVGQNYGYTF.

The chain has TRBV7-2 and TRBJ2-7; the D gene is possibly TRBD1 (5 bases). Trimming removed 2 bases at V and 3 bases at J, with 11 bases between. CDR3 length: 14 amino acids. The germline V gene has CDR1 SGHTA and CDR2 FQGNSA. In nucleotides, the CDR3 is TGTGCCAGCAGCTTAATAAGGGGCAGCTACGAGCAGTACTTC. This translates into CASSLIRGSYEQYF. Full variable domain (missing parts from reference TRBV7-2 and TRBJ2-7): GAGVSQSPSNKVTEKGKDVELRCDPISGHTALYWYRQSLGQGLEFLIYFQGNSAPDKSGLPSDRFSAERTGGSVSTLTIQRTQQEDSAVYLCASSLIRGSYEQYFGPGTRLTVT.

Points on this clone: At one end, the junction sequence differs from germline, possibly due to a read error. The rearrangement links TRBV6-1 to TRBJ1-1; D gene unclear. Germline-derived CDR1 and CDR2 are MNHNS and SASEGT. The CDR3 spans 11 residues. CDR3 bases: TGTGCCAGCAGTGAGAACTCTGAAGCTTTCTTT. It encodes CASSENSEAFF.

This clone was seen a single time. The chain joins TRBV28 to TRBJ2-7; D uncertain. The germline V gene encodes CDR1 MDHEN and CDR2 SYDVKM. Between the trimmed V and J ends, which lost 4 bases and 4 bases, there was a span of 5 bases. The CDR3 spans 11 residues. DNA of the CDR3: TGTGCCAGCAGTTCTGTATACGAGCAGTACTTC. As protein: CASSSVYEQYF.

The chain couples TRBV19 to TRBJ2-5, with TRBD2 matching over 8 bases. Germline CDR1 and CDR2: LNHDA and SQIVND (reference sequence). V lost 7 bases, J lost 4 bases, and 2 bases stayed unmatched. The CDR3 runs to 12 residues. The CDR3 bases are TGTGCCAGTAAACGGGAGGGAGAGACCCAGTACTTC. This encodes CASKREGETQYF.

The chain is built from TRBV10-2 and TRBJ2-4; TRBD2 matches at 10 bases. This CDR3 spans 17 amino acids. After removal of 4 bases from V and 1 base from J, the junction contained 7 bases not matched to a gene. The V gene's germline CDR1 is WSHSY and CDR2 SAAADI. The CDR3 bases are TGCGCCAGCAGTGTGGTAGCGGGAGGTAGGGCCAAAAACATTCAGTACTTC. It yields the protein CASSVVAGGRAKNIQYF.

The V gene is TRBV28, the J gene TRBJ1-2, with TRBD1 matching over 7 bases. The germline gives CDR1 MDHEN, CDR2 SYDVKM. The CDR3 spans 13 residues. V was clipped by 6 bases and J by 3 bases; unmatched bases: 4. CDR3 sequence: CASRSTGDYGYTF. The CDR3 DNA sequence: TGTGCCAGCAGATCAACAGGGGACTATGGCTACACCTTC.

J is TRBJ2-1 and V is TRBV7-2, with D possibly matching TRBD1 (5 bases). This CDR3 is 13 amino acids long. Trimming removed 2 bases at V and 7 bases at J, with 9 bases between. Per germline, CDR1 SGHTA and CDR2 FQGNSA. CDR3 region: CASSLRGTNEQFF. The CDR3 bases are TGTGCCAGCAGCTTAAGGGGAACGAATGAGCAGTTCTTC.

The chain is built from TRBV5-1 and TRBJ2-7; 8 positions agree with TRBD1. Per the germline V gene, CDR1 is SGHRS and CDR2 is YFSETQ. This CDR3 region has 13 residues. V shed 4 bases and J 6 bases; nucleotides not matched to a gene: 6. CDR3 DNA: TGCGCCAGCAGCATGGACAGGGAACGCGAGCAGTACTTC. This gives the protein CASSMDREREQYF.

The DNA of the CDR3 is TGTGCCAGCAGCTGGGGACAGGGGAATTCACCCCTCCACTTT. Its protein product is CASSWGQGNSPLHF. The chain recombines TRBV5-4 with TRBJ1-6, with TRBD1 identical over 10 bases. The CDR3 is 14 amino acids. Germline loops: CDR1 SGHNT, CDR2 YYREEE (reference sequence). Unmatched junction bases numbered 1, after V lost 3 bases and J lost 7 bases.

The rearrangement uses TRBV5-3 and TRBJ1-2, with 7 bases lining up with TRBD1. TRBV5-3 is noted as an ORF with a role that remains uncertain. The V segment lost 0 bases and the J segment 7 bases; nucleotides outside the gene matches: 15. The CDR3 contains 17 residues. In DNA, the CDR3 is TGTGCCAGAAGCTTGGTAAGAGACAGGGCCGTCGGTTGTGGCTACACCTTC. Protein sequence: CARSLVRDRAVGCGYTF.

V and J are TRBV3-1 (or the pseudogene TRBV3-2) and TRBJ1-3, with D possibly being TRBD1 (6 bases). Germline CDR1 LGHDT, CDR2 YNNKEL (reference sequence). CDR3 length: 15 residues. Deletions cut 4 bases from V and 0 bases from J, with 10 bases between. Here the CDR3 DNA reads TGTGCCAGCAGCCCCACAGGGTCCTCTGGAAACACCATATATTTT. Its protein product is CASSPTGSSGNTIYF.

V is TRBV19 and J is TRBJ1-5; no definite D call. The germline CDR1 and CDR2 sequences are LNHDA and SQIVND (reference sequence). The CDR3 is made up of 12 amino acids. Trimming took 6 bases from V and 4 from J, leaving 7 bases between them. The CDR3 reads CASRRGNQPQHF. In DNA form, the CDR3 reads TGTGCCAGTAGACGCGGGAATCAGCCCCAGCATTTT.

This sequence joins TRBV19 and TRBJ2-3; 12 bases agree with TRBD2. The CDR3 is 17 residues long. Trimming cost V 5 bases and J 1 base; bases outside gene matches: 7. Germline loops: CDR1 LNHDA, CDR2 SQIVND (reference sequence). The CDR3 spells CASSDRTSGIRTDTQYF. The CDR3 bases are TGTGCCAGTAGTGATAGGACTAGCGGGATCCGCACAGATACGCAGTATTTT. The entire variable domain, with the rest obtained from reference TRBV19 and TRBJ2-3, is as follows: DGGITQSPKYLFRKEGQNVTLSCEQNLNHDAMYWYRQDPGQGLRLIYYSQIVNDFQKGDIAEGYSVSREKKESFPLTVTSAQKNPTAFYLCASSDRTSGIRTDTQYFGPGTRLTVL.

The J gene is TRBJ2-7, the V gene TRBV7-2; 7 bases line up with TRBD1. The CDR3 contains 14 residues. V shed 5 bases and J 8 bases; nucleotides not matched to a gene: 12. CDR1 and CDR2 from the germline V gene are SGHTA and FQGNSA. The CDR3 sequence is CASSTGTANAKQYF. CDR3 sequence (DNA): TGTGCCAGCAGCACGGGGACAGCGAATGCTAAGCAGTACTTC.

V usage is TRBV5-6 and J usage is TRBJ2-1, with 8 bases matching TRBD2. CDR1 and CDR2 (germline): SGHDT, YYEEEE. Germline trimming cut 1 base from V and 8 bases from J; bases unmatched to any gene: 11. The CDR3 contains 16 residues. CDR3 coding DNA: TGTGCCAGCAGCTTGTTCTGGCGGGAGGAGGTAGATGAGCAGTTCTTC. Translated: CASSLFWREEVDEQFF.

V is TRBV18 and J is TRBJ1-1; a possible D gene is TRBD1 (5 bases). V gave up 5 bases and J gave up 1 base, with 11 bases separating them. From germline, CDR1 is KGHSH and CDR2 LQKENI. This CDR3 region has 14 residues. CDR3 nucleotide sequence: TGTGCCAGCTCAGATTACACAGGGAACACTGAAGCTTTCTTT. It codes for CASSDYTGNTEAFF.

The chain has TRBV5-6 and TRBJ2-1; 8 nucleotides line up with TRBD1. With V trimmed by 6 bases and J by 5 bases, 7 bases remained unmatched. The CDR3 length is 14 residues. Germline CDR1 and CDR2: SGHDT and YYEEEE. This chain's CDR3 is CASIQGAGDNEQFF. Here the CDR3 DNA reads TGTGCCAGCATCCAGGGGGCTGGGGACAATGAGCAGTTCTTC.

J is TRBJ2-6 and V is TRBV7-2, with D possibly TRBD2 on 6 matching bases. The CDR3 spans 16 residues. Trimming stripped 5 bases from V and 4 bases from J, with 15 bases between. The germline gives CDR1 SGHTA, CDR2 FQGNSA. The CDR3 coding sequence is TGTGCCAGCAGCCCCGTCGGGGGTAGCGGGGCCAACGTCCTGACTTTC. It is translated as CASSPVGGSGANVLTF.

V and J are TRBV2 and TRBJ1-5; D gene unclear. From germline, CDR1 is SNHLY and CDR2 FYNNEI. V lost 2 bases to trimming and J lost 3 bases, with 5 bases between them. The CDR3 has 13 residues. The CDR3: CASSENHNQPQHF. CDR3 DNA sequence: TGTGCCAGCAGTGAAAATCACAATCAGCCCCAGCATTTT.

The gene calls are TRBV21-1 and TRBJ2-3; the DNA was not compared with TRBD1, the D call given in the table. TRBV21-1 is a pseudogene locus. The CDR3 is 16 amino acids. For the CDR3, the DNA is TGTGCCAGCAAAAATCGCAGGAAATCTAGCACAGATACGCAGTATTTT. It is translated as CASKNRRKSSTDTQYF.

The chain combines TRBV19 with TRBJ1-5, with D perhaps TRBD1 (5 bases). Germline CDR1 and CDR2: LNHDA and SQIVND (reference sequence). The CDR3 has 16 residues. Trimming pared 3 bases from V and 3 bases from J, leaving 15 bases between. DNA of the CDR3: TGTGCCAGTAGTATGGAGGGACGGGCTAACAATCAGCCCCAGCATTTT. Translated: CASSMEGRANNQPQHF.

The CDR3 here is CASSPQARGRTEAFF. The CDR3 DNA sequence: TGTGCCAGCAGTCCCCAAGCCAGGGGGAGAACTGAAGCTTTCTTT. The chain joins TRBV27 to TRBJ1-1; 7 nucleotides align to TRBD1. The CDR3 consists of 15 residues. In germline, CDR1 is MNHEY, CDR2 SMNVEV (reference sequence). Trimming cost V 5 bases and J 5 bases; bases outside gene matches: 11.